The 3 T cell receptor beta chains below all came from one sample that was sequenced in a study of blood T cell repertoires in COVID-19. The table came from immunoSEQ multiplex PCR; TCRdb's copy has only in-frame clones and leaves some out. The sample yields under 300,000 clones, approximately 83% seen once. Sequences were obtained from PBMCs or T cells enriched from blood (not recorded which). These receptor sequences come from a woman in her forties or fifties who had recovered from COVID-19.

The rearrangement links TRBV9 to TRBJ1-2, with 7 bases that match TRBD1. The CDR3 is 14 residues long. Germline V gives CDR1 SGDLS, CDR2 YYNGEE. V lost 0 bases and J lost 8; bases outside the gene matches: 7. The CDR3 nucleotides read TGTGCCAGCAGCGTAGCGGGGACAGCGGTAGGCTACACCTTC. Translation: CASSVAGTAVGYTF.

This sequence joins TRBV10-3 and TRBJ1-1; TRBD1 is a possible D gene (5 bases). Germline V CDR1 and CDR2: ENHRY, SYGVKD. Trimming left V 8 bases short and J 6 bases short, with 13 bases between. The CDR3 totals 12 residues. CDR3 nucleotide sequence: TGTGCCATCCGGGCGGGGGGGGCTGAAGCTTTCTTT. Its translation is CAIRAGGAEAFF.

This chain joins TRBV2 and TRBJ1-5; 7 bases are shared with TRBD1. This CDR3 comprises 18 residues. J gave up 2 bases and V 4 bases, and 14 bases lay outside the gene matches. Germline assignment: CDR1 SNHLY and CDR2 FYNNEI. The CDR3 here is CASSAPGQTLKGNQPQHF. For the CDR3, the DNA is TGTGCCAGCAGTGCACCGGGACAGACACTAAAGGGCAATCAGCCCCAGCATTTT.